Shown below are 17 T cell receptor beta chains from a single sample sequenced in a study of early T cells in non-severe SARS-CoV-2 infection. In TCRdb, the 5' RACE reads were re-called with MiXCR into one record per CDR3 protein. The table has over 30,000 distinct CDR3 sequences, around 5.6% seen once. The sample comprised whole blood. The receptors originated from an adult who was a healthcare worker with PCR-confirmed SARS-CoV-2 infection or an uninfected control (not recorded which).

This clonotype showed up many times. J is TRBJ2-5 and V is TRBV12-3 or TRBV12-4; 7 bases fit TRBD2. The CDR3 length is 15 residues. Germline trimming cut 3 bases from V and 5 bases from J; bases unmatched to any gene: 9. The CDR3 nucleotides are TGTGCCAGCAGTTTGTCGGGACTATCTCGGGAGACCCAGTACTTC. Its protein product is CASSLSGLSRETQYF.

This clonotype was counted many times. The rearrangement links TRBV7-6 to TRBJ2-7, with D perhaps matching TRBD2 (6 bases). CDR3 length equals 13 residues. Trimming pared 11 bases from V and 3 bases from J, leaving 17 bases between. Germline CDR1 and CDR2: SGHVS and FNYEAQ. CDR3 in DNA: TGTGCCTGCTCCTCCGGGACTGGCTACGAGCAGTACTTC. The encoded protein is CACSSGTGYEQYF.

This clonotype was detected a few times. The V call is TRBV6-5, the J call TRBJ2-1; D not resolved. The V end was cut by 2 bases, the J end by 4 bases, with 6 bases between. CDR1 MNHEY and CDR2 SVGAGI come from the germline V gene. The CDR3 is 13 residues long. This CDR3 is CASSYGRYNEQFF. The CDR3 bases are TGTGCCAGCAGTTACGGCAGGTACAATGAGCAGTTCTTC.

This clonotype was detected ten times or more. The genes are TRBV28 and TRBJ1-1; TRBD1 matches 9 bases. The germline CDR1 and CDR2 sequences are MDHEN and SYDVKM. The ends lost 2 bases at V and 7 bases at J; junction bases unmatched: 5. The CDR3 totals 14 residues. CDR3 region: CASSLHRGRGEAFF. The DNA of the CDR3 is TGTGCCAGCAGTTTACACAGGGGGCGGGGTGAAGCTTTCTTT.

This clonotype counts as medium-sized. The chain links TRBV11-2 to TRBJ2-1, with TRBD1 matching over 7 bases. CDR3 length: 15 residues. V gave up 0 bases and J gave up 9 bases; unmatched junction bases: 8. Per the germline V gene, CDR1 is SGHAT and CDR2 is FQNNGV. The CDR3 loop is CASSLEPRGRGEQFF. DNA of the CDR3: TGTGCCAGCAGCTTAGAACCCAGGGGGAGAGGTGAGCAGTTCTTC.

This clonotype was seen ten or more times. This chain links TRBV28 with TRBJ2-3; unclear D gene. V lost 2 bases and J lost 3, with 6 bases in between. The CDR3 has 13 residues. Germline values: CDR1 MDHEN, CDR2 SYDVKM. The CDR3 loop is CASSLPPTDTQYF. The CDR3, as DNA: TGTGCCAGCAGTTTACCCCCAACAGATACGCAGTATTTT. The full variable domain, with the rest looked up from reference TRBV28 and TRBJ2-3, is DVKVTQSSRYLVKRTGEKVFLECVQDMDHENMFWYRQDPGLGLRLIYFSYDVKMKEKGDIPEGYSVSREKKERFSLILESASTNQTSMYLCASSLPPTDTQYFGPGTRLTVL.

This clonotype came up a few times. This chain joins TRBV4-3 and TRBJ2-5; D call uncertain. The ends were cut back, 0 bases at V and 3 bases at J, with 5 bases in the middle. This CDR3 contains 13 residues. Germline assignment: CDR1 LGHNA and CDR2 YSLEER. CDR3: CASSQDREETQYF. The CDR3 nucleotides read TGCGCCAGCAGCCAAGACCGAGAAGAGACCCAGTACTTC.

This clonotype was seen a few times. V usage is TRBV20-1 and J usage is TRBJ1-5, with TRBD1 matching over 8 bases. Germline assignment: CDR1 DFQATT and CDR2 SNEGSKA (reference sequence). The CDR3 is made up of 15 amino acids. The ends lost 0 bases at V and 0 bases at J; junction bases unmatched: 1. CDR3 sequence: CSAREGQDSNQPQHF. The CDR3 nucleotides read TGCAGTGCTAGAGAGGGACAGGATAGCAATCAGCCCCAGCATTTT.

The chain links TRBV29-1 to TRBJ2-1; D is uncertain. Between the trimmed V and J ends, which lost 5 bases and 6 bases, there was a span of 8 bases. This CDR3 comprises 11 residues. Germline assignment: CDR1 SQVTM and CDR2 ANQGSEA. The chain's CDR3 is CSVSRSNEQFF. The CDR3 bases are TGCAGCGTTTCCCGGTCCAATGAGCAGTTCTTC.

The V and J genes are TRBV4-1 and TRBJ2-1, with TRBD2 identical over 9 bases. Germline CDR1 and CDR2: MGHRA and YSYEKL. The CDR3 is 17 residues long. Germline trimming cut 0 bases from V and 4 bases from J; bases unmatched to any gene: 7. The CDR3 region is CASSQDPLAGNYNEQFF. The CDR3 bases are TGCGCCAGCAGCCAAGATCCCCTAGCGGGAAATTACAATGAGCAGTTCTTC.

This chain uses TRBV28 with TRBJ2-3; no reliable D call. The CDR3 totals 16 residues. Per the germline V gene, CDR1 is MDHEN and CDR2 is SYDVKM. The V gene lost 6 bases and the J gene lost 6 bases, with 22 bases spanning the gap. The CDR3 is CASSQLEPLTPDTQYF. The CDR3 nucleotides read TGTGCCAGCAGCCAATTGGAGCCGCTCACCCCCGATACGCAGTATTTT.

This clonotype was observed at least ten times. This rearrangement joins TRBV20-1 to TRBJ2-2; 7 nucleotides match TRBD2. This CDR3 region has 16 residues. The trim removed 2 bases at V and 1 base at J, leaving 7 bases unmatched. CDR1 and CDR2 from the germline V gene are DFQATT and SNEGSKA (reference sequence). The CDR3 DNA follows: TGCAGTGCTAGAAGTGGTTTAGCGGGGAACACCGGGGAGCTGTTTTTT. It is translated as CSARSGLAGNTGELFF.

This chain joins TRBV7-3 and TRBJ2-5, with 9 bases identical to TRBD2. V lost 2 bases to trimming and J lost 5 bases; unmatched junction nucleotides: 6. CDR3 length: 15 amino acids. Germline V gene sequence: CDR1 SGHTA, CDR2 FQGTGA. The CDR3 DNA sequence: TGTGCCAGCAGCTTACGCGGGGGGGCATCCGAGACCCAGTACTTC. Translation gives CASSLRGGASETQYF.

In its sample, this clonotype is medium-sized (0.01 to 0.1%). The rearrangement links TRBV7-3 to TRBJ2-5, with 8 positions matching TRBD2. Trimming removed 2 bases from V and 1 base from J; junction bases left unmatched: 9. Germline V gives CDR1 SGHTA, CDR2 FQGTGA. CDR3 size: 17 residues. For the CDR3, the DNA is TGTGCCAGCAGCTTAGGAACGGGGGGGGCCTTCCAAGAGACCCAGTACTTC. Translation gives CASSLGTGGAFQETQYF.

This clonotype was found many times. The chain recombines TRBV20-1 with TRBJ2-2; possibly TRBD1 for D (6 bases). The germline CDR1 and CDR2 sequences are DFQATT and SNEGSKA (reference sequence). The CDR3 runs to 12 residues. Trimming pared 3 bases from V and 6 bases from J, leaving 8 bases between. For the CDR3, the DNA is TGCAGTGCTAGTGAGGGGGCCGGGGAGCTGTTTTTT. Translated: CSASEGAGELFF.

This clonotype was observed at least ten times. J is TRBJ2-1 and V is TRBV2; 10 nucleotides line up with TRBD2. The CDR3 is made up of 16 amino acids. CDR1 is SNHLY, CDR2 FYNNEI, per germline. Losses at the gene ends were 4 bases for V and 4 bases for J; bases not matched to a gene: 7. The CDR3 region is CASSGVPGLAYNEQFF. The CDR3 bases are TGTGCCAGCAGTGGGGTACCGGGACTAGCGTACAATGAGCAGTTCTTC.

Many counts were recorded for this clonotype. This chain joins TRBV24-1 and TRBJ2-6, with D unresolved. The ends were cut back, 5 bases at V and 2 bases at J, with 3 bases in the middle. This CDR3 spans 13 amino acids. CDR1 KGHDR and CDR2 SFDVKD come from the germline V gene. DNA for the CDR3: TGTGCCACCAGTGTTCCTGGGGCCAACGTCCTGACTTTC. Its translation: CATSVPGANVLTF.